The 15 T cell receptor beta chains in this list originate from one sample, sequenced in a study of cytomegalovirus exposure and HLA in healthy donors. The PCR contained 60 Vbeta and 13 Jbeta primers. Profiling relied on immunoSEQ multiplex PCR, and the TCRdb table lists in-frame clones only, not all of them. The sample has under 150,000 clones; more than 65% are singletons. The specimen was PBMCs. These receptors originate from a woman aged 60 to 75 in good health and CMV-seropositive.

The chain is built from TRBV9 and TRBJ1-1, with D tentatively TRBD1 (5 bases). V was shortened by 5 bases and J by 5 bases, with 13 bases between the two germline ends. The CDR3 is made up of 13 amino acids. Germline-derived CDR1 and CDR2 are SGDLS and YYNGEE. CDR3 coding DNA: TGTGCCAGCAGAGCTCAGGGTGGGACTGAAGCTTTCTTT. Protein: CASRAQGGTEAFF.

The chain links TRBV27 to TRBJ2-5, with 8 bases lining up with TRBD2. Germline V gene data show CDR1 as MNHEY and CDR2 as SMNVEV (reference sequence). The V segment lost 6 bases and the J segment 5 bases; nucleotides outside the gene matches: 2. The CDR3 consists of 12 residues. CDR3 protein: CASSAGGETQYF. CDR3 nucleotide sequence: TGTGCCAGCAGCGCGGGGGGTGAGACCCAGTACTTC.

V usage is TRBV11-2 and J usage is TRBJ1-3, with D possibly matching TRBD1 (6 bases). Germline V gives CDR1 SGHAT, CDR2 FQNNGV. V was clipped by 5 bases and J by 0 bases, with 11 bases between them. The CDR3 covers 15 residues. Here the CDR3 DNA reads TGTGCCAGCAGCGGGGGCCTCAGCTCTGGAAACACCATATATTTT. Translation: CASSGGLSSGNTIYF. The full variable domain, in which reference TRBV11-2 and TRBJ1-3 provide the parts outside the CDR3, is EAGVAQSPRYKIIEKRQSVAFWCNPISGHATLYWYQQILGQGPKLLIQFQNNGVVDDSQLPKDRFSAERLKGVDSTLKIQPAKLEDSAVYLCASSGGLSSGNTIYFGEGSWLTVV.

The chain combines TRBV13 with TRBJ1-1, with 8 nucleotides matching TRBD1. CDR1 is PRHDT and CDR2 is FYEKMQ in the germline V gene (reference sequence). The CDR3 length is 15 residues. V was pared by 5 bases and J by 1 base, with 6 bases of the junction left unmatched. The CDR3 here is CASSPRDRRNTEAFF. Here the CDR3 DNA reads TGTGCCAGCAGCCCAAGGGACAGGAGGAACACTGAAGCTTTCTTT.

Only a few counts were recorded for this clone. V and J are TRBV9 and TRBJ2-7; TRBD1 agrees at 7 bases. CDR3 length: 13 residues. Germline V gene sequence: CDR1 SGDLS, CDR2 YYNGEE. V shed 1 base and J 5 bases; nucleotides not matched to a gene: 3. CDR3 bases: TGTGCCAGCAGCGTAACGACAGGGAACGAGCAGTACTTC. Its translation is CASSVTTGNEQYF.

The chain joins TRBV7-3 to TRBJ1-3; TRBD1 might be the D (6 bases). The CDR3 loop spans 15 amino acids. V was clipped by 5 bases and J by 0 bases, with 11 bases between them. CDR1 SGHTA and CDR2 FQGTGA come from the germline V gene. The CDR3 DNA reads as TGTGCCAGCAGCCTTGACAGGACCTCTGGAAACACCATATATTTT. Amino acid sequence: CASSLDRTSGNTIYF.

The chain recombines TRBV7-6 with TRBJ1-1; D might be TRBD1 (6 bases). Looked up from germline, CDR1 is SGHVS and CDR2 is FNYEAQ. The CDR3 length is 11 residues. V was trimmed by 5 bases and J by 7 bases, leaving 8 bases between them. CDR3 DNA sequence: TGTGCCAGCAGCAGGGGGGGTGAAGCTTTCTTT. Translated: CASSRGGEAFF.

The chain couples TRBV11-2 to TRBJ2-7; TRBD1 matches at 7 bases. The germline gives CDR1 SGHAT, CDR2 FQNNGV. The ends lost 2 bases at V and 6 bases at J; junction bases unmatched: 10. The CDR3 loop spans 15 amino acids. This chain's CDR3 is CASSLLPRGTGEQYF. In DNA form, the CDR3 reads TGTGCCAGCAGCTTATTGCCCAGGGGGACCGGCGAGCAGTACTTC. Based on the CDR3 plus reference TRBV11-2 and TRBJ2-7, the full variable domain is EAGVAQSPRYKIIEKRQSVAFWCNPISGHATLYWYQQILGQGPKLLIQFQNNGVVDDSQLPKDRFSAERLKGVDSTLKIQPAKLEDSAVYLCASSLLPRGTGEQYFGPGTRLTVT.

The rearrangement links TRBV2 to TRBJ1-5; 7 bases align to TRBD1. J gave up 7 bases and V 2 bases, and 14 bases lay outside the gene matches. This CDR3 is built from 17 residues. Germline assignment: CDR1 SNHLY and CDR2 FYNNEI. The CDR3 DNA follows: TGTGCCAGCAGTGAATACATCTCCACAGGGACAGACCAGCCCCAGCATTTT. Protein sequence: CASSEYISTGTDQPQHF.

This rearrangement joins TRBV27 to TRBJ2-5; 7 bases map to TRBD1. The J call may be mistaken, given a closer DNA end match to TRBJ2-7. The CDR3 contains 14 residues. CDR1 MNHEY and CDR2 SMNVEV come from the germline V gene (reference sequence). Here the CDR3 reads CASSHGTASYEQYF. The CDR3 nucleotides are TGTGCCAGCAGTCACGGGACAGCCTCCTACGAGCAGTACTTC.

CDR3 residues: CATSSRREGNYGYTF. The CDR3 DNA sequence: TGTGCCACCAGCAGCCGAAGGGAGGGGAACTATGGCTACACCTTC. The chain links TRBV15 to TRBJ1-2, with a tentative D call TRBD1 (5 bases). V was shortened by 3 bases and J by 2 bases, with 13 bases between the two germline ends. The CDR3 runs to 15 residues. CDR1 and CDR2 (germline): LNHNV, YYDKDF (reference sequence). The full variable domain, completed using reference TRBV15 and TRBJ1-2, is DAMVIQNPRYQVTQFGKPVTLSCSQTLNHNVMYWYQQKSSQAPKLLFHYYDKDFNNEADTPDNFQSRRPNTSFCFLDIRSPGLGDTAMYLCATSSRREGNYGYTFGSGTRLTVV.

The chain has TRBV5-1 and TRBJ2-1, with 9 positions matching TRBD1. V gave up 0 bases and J gave up 3 bases; unmatched junction bases: 1. The germline V gene has CDR1 SGHRS and CDR2 YFSETQ. The CDR3 runs 15 residues. In DNA, the CDR3 is TGCGCCAGCAGCTTGGTGGGACAGGGCTACAATGAGCAGTTCTTC. It specifies CASSLVGQGYNEQFF.

The V call is TRBV5-1, the J call TRBJ1-5, with TRBD1 as a possible D gene (6 bases). Germline-derived CDR1 and CDR2 are SGHRS and YFSETQ. CDR3 length: 14 residues. Trimming left V 0 bases short and J 5 bases short, with 9 bases between. The CDR3 sequence is CASSLAGGDQPQHF. CDR3 DNA: TGCGCCAGCAGCTTGGCGGGGGGCGATCAGCCCCAGCATTTT.

The CDR3 nucleotides read TGTGCCAGCAGCTTTGACAGGGGGCGGGAGCAGTACTTC. Residues: CASSFDRGREQYF. V usage is TRBV7-2 and J usage is TRBJ2-7; 10 bases fit TRBD1. The V segment lost 3 bases and the J segment 7 bases; nucleotides outside the gene matches: 3. The CDR3 is 13 residues long. Germline loops: CDR1 SGHTA, CDR2 FQGNSA.

This clone was detected a few times. The rearrangement links TRBV9 to TRBJ1-2; D remains unclear. CDR3 length: 16 amino acids. Germline values: CDR1 SGDLS, CDR2 YYNGEE. Trimming stripped 4 bases from V and 8 bases from J, with 24 bases between. In nucleotides, the CDR3 is TGTGCCAGCAGCCGAACGGCGACAAGGTATGATGCCGGCTACACCTTC. As protein: CASSRTATRYDAGYTF.